This passage covers 25 T cell receptor beta chains from one sample sequenced in a study of T-cell reconstitution after alpha-beta-depleted transplantation in children. Unique molecular identifiers were built into the TCRbeta library. TCRdb independently ran MiXCR on the PCR reads; one entry per CDR3 protein. The sample lists tens of thousands of distinct CDR3 sequences, roughly 5% occurring once. Specimen: PBMCs, mostly from graft donor cells, collected 60 days after TCRalphabeta/CD19-depleted stem cell transplant. These TCRs come from a female patient aged 2 to 10 who had a stem cell transplant for aplastic anemia, so the T cells may come from the graft donor.

This clonotype was seen just once. The chain is built from TRBV4-2 and TRBJ1-5, with unresolved D. The V end was cut by 1 base, the J end by 6 bases, with 13 bases between. The germline CDR1 and CDR2 sequences are LGHNA and YNFKEQ. The CDR3 runs 15 residues. CDR3 region: CASSQVGREGQPQHF. Written as DNA, the CDR3 is TGTGCCAGCAGCCAAGTTGGGAGGGAAGGTCAGCCCCAGCATTTT.

This clonotype has at least ten counts. The chain employs TRBV7-9 and TRBJ2-4, with no clear D. Germline lookup yields CDR1 SEHNR and CDR2 FQNEAQ (reference sequence). The V end lost 2 bases, the J end lost 1 base, and 3 bases lay between the germline ends. This CDR3 is 13 amino acids long. The CDR3 sequence: CASSLQAKNIQYF. The CDR3 DNA reads as TGTGCCAGCAGCTTACAGGCCAAAAACATTCAGTACTTC.

Ten or more counts support this clonotype. The rearrangement uses TRBV7-7 and TRBJ1-5, with TRBD1 identical over 9 bases. The length of the CDR3 is 13 residues. The V and J ends lost 5 bases and 5 bases, in that order; junction bases with no gene match: 1. Looked up from germline, CDR1 is SSHAT and CDR2 is FNYEAQ (reference sequence). For the CDR3, the DNA is TGTGCCAGCAGCCGGGACAGGGATCAGCCCCAGCATTTT. As protein: CASSRDRDQPQHF.

This clonotype appeared many times. The chain employs TRBV4-2 and TRBJ2-3, with 9 bases that match TRBD2. V was clipped by 4 bases and J by 3 bases; unmatched bases: 11. CDR1 and CDR2 from the germline V gene are LGHNA and YNFKEQ. The CDR3 is 17 residues long. In DNA form, the CDR3 reads TGTGCCAGCAGCCGGGGGCTAGCGGGGACTAATACAGATACGCAGTATTTT. As protein: CASSRGLAGTNTDTQYF.

This clonotype was seen many times. The J gene is TRBJ2-7, the V gene TRBV20-1; D not resolved. The CDR3 sequence is 13 residues long. Trimming shortened V by 3 bases and J by 0 bases, and 9 bases separated the two germline ends. CDR1 and CDR2 from the germline V gene are DFQATT and SNEGSKA (reference sequence). The CDR3 loop reads CSASPGFSYEQYF. The DNA of the CDR3 is TGCAGTGCTAGCCCCGGGTTCTCCTACGAGCAGTACTTC.

V is TRBV7-2 and J is TRBJ2-2, with TRBD2 matching over 7 bases. CDR1 and CDR2 from the germline V gene are SGHTA and FQGNSA. CDR3 length: 16 amino acids. The V segment lost 7 bases and the J segment 2 bases; nucleotides outside the gene matches: 10. In nucleotides, the CDR3 is TGTGCCAGCACCTGGTATGGGGGGGTCAACACCGGGGAGCTGTTTTTT. This sequence encodes CASTWYGGVNTGELFF.

The J gene is TRBJ1-1, the V gene TRBV2; no clear D. V gave up 4 bases and J gave up 1 base, with 7 bases separating them. Germline CDR1 SNHLY, CDR2 FYNNEI. The CDR3 loop spans 13 amino acids. In nucleotides, the CDR3 is TGTGCCAGCAGTGCCGCGCAGAACACTGAAGCTTTCTTT. This encodes CASSAAQNTEAFF.

This clonotype was counted many times. The V and J genes are TRBV4-2 and TRBJ2-5; possibly TRBD2 for D (5 bases). This CDR3 has 17 amino acids. The ends were cut back, 0 bases at V and 0 bases at J, with 14 bases in the middle. Germline V gene sequence: CDR1 LGHNA, CDR2 YNFKEQ. The CDR3 sequence is CASSQDVSGQYQETQYF. The CDR3 bases are TGTGCCAGCAGCCAAGATGTAAGCGGCCAGTACCAAGAGACCCAGTACTTC.

The chain recombines TRBV30 with TRBJ1-2; D uncertain. CDR1 and CDR2 from the germline V gene are GTSNPN and SVGIG (reference sequence). The CDR3 length is 11 residues. V dropped 2 bases and J dropped 5 bases, with 6 bases sitting between them. The CDR3 loop is CAWSLVYGYTF. CDR3 DNA sequence: TGTGCCTGGAGTTTGGTTTATGGCTACACCTTC.

This clonotype appeared many times. CDR3 coding DNA: TGTGCCAGCTATGCTCTGCCTCTGGGACAGGGGGCTGATCAGCCCCAGCATTTT. Amino acid sequence: CASYALPLGQGADQPQHF. The chain combines TRBV28 with TRBJ1-5; 12 nucleotides match TRBD1. The CDR3 has 18 residues. Trimming at V came to 8 bases and at J to 5 bases, leaving 16 bases not matched to a gene. Germline V gene sequence: CDR1 MDHEN, CDR2 SYDVKM.

The chain employs TRBV7-9 and TRBJ2-7; 8 bases line up with TRBD1. Unmatched junction bases numbered 4, after V lost 5 bases and J lost 4 bases. CDR1 is SEHNR and CDR2 is FQNEAQ in the germline V gene (reference sequence). The CDR3 spans 13 residues. CDR3 in amino acids: CASSQGAPYEQYF. The CDR3 DNA follows: TGTGCCAGCAGCCAGGGGGCGCCGTACGAGCAGTACTTC.

This clonotype was found many times. One end of the junction does not line up with germline, which may come from a read error. V and J are TRBV6-6 and TRBJ1-4, with 7 positions matching TRBD1. The V gene's germline CDR1 is MNHNY and CDR2 SVGAGI (reference sequence). The CDR3 totals 15 residues. The CDR3 coding sequence is TGTGCCAGCAGCAGGGGGAGGGTCTCTAATGAAAGACTGTTTTTT. The encoded protein is CASSRGRVSNERLFF.

By sample fraction, this clonotype is hyperexpanded. This sequence joins TRBV7-9 and TRBJ2-1, with TRBD2 matching over 8 bases. The germline V gene encodes CDR1 SEHNR and CDR2 FQNEAQ (reference sequence). The CDR3 is 16 amino acids. With V trimmed by 0 bases and J by 4 bases, 5 bases remained unmatched. CDR3 nucleotides: TGTGCCAGCAGCTTAGCCGGGACTAGGGCGTACAATGAGCAGTTCTTC. It codes for CASSLAGTRAYNEQFF. Looking up the rest from reference TRBV7-9 and TRBJ2-1 gives the full variable domain: DTGVSQNPRHKITKRGQNVTFRCDPISEHNRLYWYRQTLGQGPEFLTYFQNEAQLEKSRLLSDRFSAERPKGSFSTLEIQRTEQGDSAMYLCASSLAGTRAYNEQFFGPGTRLTVL.

This clonotype was detected many times. V usage is TRBV2 and J usage is TRBJ2-7, with TRBD1 as a possible D gene (5 bases). With 6 bases removed from V and 4 bases from J, the gap between germline ends came to 22 bases. The germline V gene has CDR1 SNHLY and CDR2 FYNNEI. The CDR3 totals 16 residues. This CDR3 is CASSPPVGVVSYEQYF. CDR3 in DNA: TGTGCCAGCAGCCCACCGGTAGGGGTAGTTTCGTACGAGCAGTACTTC.

In its sample, this clonotype was seen many times. The chain has TRBV19 and TRBJ2-2; D may be TRBD1 (6 bases). The CDR3 is 14 residues long. V lost 6 bases and J lost 3, with 11 bases in between. Germline lookup yields CDR1 LNHDA and CDR2 SQIVND (reference sequence). CDR3 in amino acids: CASRDSSYTGELFF. CDR3 nucleotides: TGTGCCAGTAGGGACAGTAGTTACACCGGGGAGCTGTTTTTT.

This clonotype was seen at least ten times. The chain recombines TRBV7-3 with TRBJ2-7; D is tentatively TRBD1 or TRBD2 (5 bases each). V dropped 5 bases and J dropped 7 bases, with 21 bases sitting between them. The germline CDR1 and CDR2 sequences are SGHTA and FQGTGA. The CDR3 is 15 amino acids. The CDR3 nucleotides are TGTGCCAGCAGCCGAGGGACGGAAGACACGGGGGAGCAGTACTTC. Its translation is CASSRGTEDTGEQYF.

This clonotype was counted at least ten times. The gene calls are TRBV20-1 and TRBJ2-7; 10 nucleotides agree with TRBD2. From germline, CDR1 is DFQATT and CDR2 SNEGSKA (reference sequence). The J segment lost 6 bases and the V segment lost 0 bases, leaving 8 bases of the junction unmatched. This CDR3 has 15 amino acids. The CDR3 DNA follows: TGCAGTGCTAGAGATCCCCTAGCGGGAGCAAGCGAGCAGTACTTC. Protein: CSARDPLAGASEQYF.

This clonotype turned up a few times. The rearrangement uses TRBV12-3 or TRBV12-4 and TRBJ1-3; 10 nucleotides match TRBD1. This CDR3 region has 15 residues. Unmatched junction bases numbered 6, after V lost 3 bases and J lost 7 bases. The CDR3 spells CASSLGQGRMNTIYF. CDR3 bases: TGTGCCAGCAGTTTGGGACAGGGGAGGATGAACACCATATATTTT.

This clonotype was recorded many times. The junction and the germline gene differ at one end; a read error may be behind it. The chain carries TRBV5-1 and TRBJ2-1; the D is unclear. The CDR3 has 10 residues. From germline, CDR1 is SGHRS and CDR2 YFSETQ. CDR3 amino acids: CASSLPVRPF. For the CDR3, the DNA is TGCGCCAGCAGCTTGCCCGTCCGGCCCTTC. The entire variable domain, with the rest obtained from reference TRBV5-1 and TRBJ2-1, is as follows: KAGVTQTPRYLIKTRGQQVTLSCSPISGHRSVSWYQQTPGQGLQFLFEYFSETQRNKGNFPGRFSGRQFSNSRSEMNVSTLELGDSALYLCASSLPVRPFGPGTRLTVL.

At least ten counts were recorded for this clonotype. The chain uses TRBV20-1 and TRBJ1-4; TRBD1 might be the D (6 bases). CDR3 length equals 14 residues. Trimming pared 1 base from V and 4 bases from J, leaving 10 bases between. Germline CDR1 DFQATT, CDR2 SNEGSKA (reference sequence). As DNA, the CDR3 is TGCAGTGCTAGAGCCGGGACAAGTAATGAAAAACTGTTTTTT. Translation gives CSARAGTSNEKLFF.

This chain connects TRBV21-1 to TRBJ2-5; TRBD2 was called by the table and not checked on the DNA. TRBV21-1 is tagged as a pseudogene. The CDR3 sequence is 16 residues long. The CDR3 reads CASSFLTGTLQETQYF. CDR3 DNA sequence: TGTGCCAGCAGCTTTCTCACCGGGACTCTCCAAGAGACCCAGTACTTC.

This clonotype was counted ten times or more. The chain couples TRBV7-8 to TRBJ2-1; D might be TRBD1 (6 bases). The CDR3 is 15 residues long. Germline assignment: CDR1 SGHVS and CDR2 FQNEAQ. V lost 5 bases, J lost 1 base, and 12 bases lay in between. As DNA, the CDR3 is TGTGCCAGCAGCCCAAGGACAGATTCCTACAATGAGCAGTTCTTC. Its translation is CASSPRTDSYNEQFF.

This clonotype was detected only a few times. The chain has TRBV3-1 and TRBJ2-1; no firm D call. The CDR3 has 13 amino acids. CDR1 and CDR2 from the germline V gene are LGHDT and YNNKEL (reference sequence). V was clipped by 6 bases and J by 8 bases, with 14 bases between them. The CDR3: CASRPQKGDEQFF. CDR3 DNA sequence: TGTGCCAGCAGGCCCCAAAAGGGCGATGAGCAGTTCTTC.

This clonotype was found a few times. The chain recombines TRBV6-2 or TRBV6-3 with TRBJ2-5; D ambiguous. Germline V lookup: CDR1 MNHEY, CDR2 SVGEGT. The CDR3 loop spans 17 amino acids. Trimming removed 8 bases at V and 5 bases at J, with 27 bases between. In DNA, the CDR3 is TGTGCCAGCCAGGCCCGACCCAGAACCCGAGGCGACGAGACCCAGTACTTC. Its translation: CASQARPRTRGDETQYF.

This clonotype came up many times. The V and J genes are TRBV4-2 and TRBJ2-3, with 8 nucleotides matching TRBD1. This CDR3 contains 16 residues. In germline, CDR1 is LGHNA, CDR2 YNFKEQ. Trimming took 1 base from V and 3 from J; bases not matched to a gene: 6. The CDR3 loop reads CASSQVPGQGTDTQYF. As DNA, the CDR3 is TGTGCCAGCAGCCAAGTTCCAGGACAGGGAACAGATACGCAGTATTTT.